The clone carrying this T cell receptor (beta chain) was detected only once. This sample was included in a study of radiotherapy plus CTLA-4 blockade in lung cancer. Study information: For 15% to 20% of patients, objective responses occurred, and about 33% had disease control.

Measured with immunoSEQ multiplex PCR; TCRdb has only the in-frame clones, and not every one. Of 50,000 to 70,000 clones detected, more than 60% appear once; the ten largest clones hold 3.5% to 4.5%. The CDR3 spans 15 residues. The germline V gene encodes CDR1 SGHRS and CDR2 YFSETQ. The V gene lost 4 bases and the J gene lost 5 bases, with 18 bases spanning the gap. This chain uses TRBV5-1 with TRBJ2-5, with D possibly matching TRBD2 (5 bases). The receptor was derived from a human donor with non-small cell lung cancer who had a partial response to radiotherapy plus ipilimumab. The material sequenced was peripheral blood, taken from a patient treated with radiotherapy plus ipilimumab. CDR3 coding DNA: TGCGCCAGCAGCCCCCCGGGCGTTGGCGGGGAGACCCAGTACTTC. As protein: CASSPPGVGGETQYF.